This T cell receptor (beta chain) was captured in a study of somatic mutations in cytotoxic T cells in rheumatoid arthritis. On the study more broadly: Including V beta1+ cells that were sequenced for TCRB, some T-cell populations stained with V beta antibodies were flow-sorted at nearly 100% purity.

Sequencing was performed with immunoSEQ multiplex PCR; in TCRdb, only in-frame clones are kept and a portion is missing. This sample has 8,000 or so clones; 74% occur once, and the top ten carry 15% to 20%. This clone occurred a few times. Antigen unknown. The germline V and J ends were trimmed by 0 bases and 4 bases, with 10 bases remaining between them. From germline, CDR1 is MGHRA and CDR2 YSYEKL. The CDR3 has 14 residues. Broader study findings: More than 20% of CD8+ cells belonged to the largest clone in about an eighth of the roughly 60 patients. Increasing age coincided with elevated CD8+ clonality among rheumatoid arthritis patients, though not among healthy controls. Among rheumatoid arthritis patients and age-matched healthy controls, CD8+ T-cell clonality was not significantly different.

The sequence was collected from an adult with rheumatoid arthritis. The chain couples TRBV4-1 to TRBJ2-7; the D gene is possibly TRBD2 (5 bases). The source material was CD8+ T cells sorted from blood. The CDR3 nucleotides read TGCGCCAGCAGCCAAGAGGAGGAGATTTACGAGCAGTACTTC. Translating gives CASSQEEEIYEQYF.